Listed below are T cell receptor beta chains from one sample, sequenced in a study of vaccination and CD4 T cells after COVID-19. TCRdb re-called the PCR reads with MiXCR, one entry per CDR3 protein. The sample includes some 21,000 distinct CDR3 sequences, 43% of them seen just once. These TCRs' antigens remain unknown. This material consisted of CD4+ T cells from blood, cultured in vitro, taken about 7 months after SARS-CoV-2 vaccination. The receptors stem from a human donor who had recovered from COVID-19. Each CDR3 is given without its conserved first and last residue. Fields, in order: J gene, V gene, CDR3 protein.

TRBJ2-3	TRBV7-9	ASSLGLSYTDTQY
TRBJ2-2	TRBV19	ASSLGGGTTGELF
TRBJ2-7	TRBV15	ATSRGEGANEQY
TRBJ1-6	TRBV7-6	ASSLAGQRNSPLH
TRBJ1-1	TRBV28	ASSFSGQTNTEAF
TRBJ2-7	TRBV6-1	ASSELKTASREQY
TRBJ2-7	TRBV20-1	SARANLPYEQY
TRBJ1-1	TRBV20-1	SARDLTGAEAF
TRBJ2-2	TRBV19	ASLRGSNTGELF
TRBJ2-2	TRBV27	ASSSVTGWTGELF
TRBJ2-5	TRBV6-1	ASSPNGYQETQY
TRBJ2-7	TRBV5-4	ASSTLFGGWGEQY
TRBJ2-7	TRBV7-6	ASSPRDREIYEQY
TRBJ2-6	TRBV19	ASSSKGLASGANVLT
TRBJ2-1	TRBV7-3	ASHYPGLAGPSSYNEQF
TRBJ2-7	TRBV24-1	ATSDRGQLDSYGQY
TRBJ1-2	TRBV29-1	SGAGDPNYGYT